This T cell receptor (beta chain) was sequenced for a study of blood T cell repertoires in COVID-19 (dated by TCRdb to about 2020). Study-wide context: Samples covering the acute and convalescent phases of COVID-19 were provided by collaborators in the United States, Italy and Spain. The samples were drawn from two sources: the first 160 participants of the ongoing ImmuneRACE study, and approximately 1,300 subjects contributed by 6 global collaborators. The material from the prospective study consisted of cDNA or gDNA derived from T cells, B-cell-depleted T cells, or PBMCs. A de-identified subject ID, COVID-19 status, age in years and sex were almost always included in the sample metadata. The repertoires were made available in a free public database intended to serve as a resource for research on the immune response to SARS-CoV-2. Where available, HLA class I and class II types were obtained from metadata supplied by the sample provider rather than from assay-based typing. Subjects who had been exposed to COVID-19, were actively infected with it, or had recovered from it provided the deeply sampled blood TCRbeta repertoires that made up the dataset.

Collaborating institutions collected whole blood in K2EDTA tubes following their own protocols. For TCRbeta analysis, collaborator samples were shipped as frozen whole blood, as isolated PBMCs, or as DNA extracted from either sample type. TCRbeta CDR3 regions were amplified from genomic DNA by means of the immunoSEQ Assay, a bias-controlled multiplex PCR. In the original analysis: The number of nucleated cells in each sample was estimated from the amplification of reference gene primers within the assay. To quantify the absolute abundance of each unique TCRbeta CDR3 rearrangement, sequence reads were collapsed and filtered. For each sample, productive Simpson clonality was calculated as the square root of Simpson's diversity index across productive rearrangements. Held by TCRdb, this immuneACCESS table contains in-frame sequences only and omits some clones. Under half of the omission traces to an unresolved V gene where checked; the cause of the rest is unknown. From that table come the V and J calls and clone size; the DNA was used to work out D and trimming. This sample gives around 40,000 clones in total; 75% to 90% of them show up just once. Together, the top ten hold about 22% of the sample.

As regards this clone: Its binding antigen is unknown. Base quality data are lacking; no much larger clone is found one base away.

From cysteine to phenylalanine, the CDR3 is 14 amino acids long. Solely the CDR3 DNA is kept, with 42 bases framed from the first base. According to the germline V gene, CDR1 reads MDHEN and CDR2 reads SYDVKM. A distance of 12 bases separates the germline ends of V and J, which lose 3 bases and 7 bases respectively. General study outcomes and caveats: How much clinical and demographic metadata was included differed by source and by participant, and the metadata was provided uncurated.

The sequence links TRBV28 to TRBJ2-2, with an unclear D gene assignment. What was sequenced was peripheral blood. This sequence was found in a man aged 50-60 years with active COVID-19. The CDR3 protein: CASSFDSWVGELFF. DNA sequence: TGTGCCAGCAGTTTTGACTCCTGGGTCGGGGAGCTGTTTTTT.